What follows are 26 T cell receptor beta chains derived from one specimen sequenced in a study of CD8 T cells in Susac syndrome. Reverse transcription of roughly 0.5 to 1 ug RNA used random hexamers. TCRdb analysed the immunoSEQ multiplex PCR reads with MiXCR anew, one entry per CDR3 protein. Here the sample spans about 130,000 distinct CDR3 sequences, 75% to 90% being singletons. The sample taken for sequencing was CD8+ T cells from PBMCs. These receptors originate from a human donor with multiple sclerosis.

The CDR3 loop is CASSQVEEADTQYF. Written as DNA, the CDR3 is TGTGCCAGCAGCCAAGTCGAGGAAGCAGATACGCAGTATTTT. The rearrangement joins TRBV4-2 to TRBJ2-3; D not resolved. Germline CDR1 is LGHNA and CDR2 is YNFKEQ. V lost 1 base and J 4 bases, leaving 9 bases between the germline ends. The CDR3 is 14 residues long.

This chain links TRBV19 with TRBJ2-2; D perhaps matches TRBD1 (5 bases). V dropped 2 bases and J dropped 1 base, with 8 bases sitting between them. Germline lookup yields CDR1 LNHDA and CDR2 SQIVND (reference sequence). The length of the CDR3 is 15 residues. The DNA for the CDR3 is TGTGCCAGTAGTATAAGGGGCCGGAACACCGGGGAGCTGTTTTTT. This codes for CASSIRGRNTGELFF.

The chain employs TRBV2 and TRBJ2-2, with TRBD2 as a possible D gene (5 bases). The CDR3 runs to 15 residues. Trimming removed 3 bases at V and 3 bases at J, with 11 bases between. Germline V gene data show CDR1 as SNHLY and CDR2 as FYNNEI. The CDR3 is CASSDIRGYTGELFF. Written as DNA, the CDR3 is TGTGCCAGCAGTGACATTCGGGGATACACCGGGGAGCTGTTTTTT.

V gene TRBV7-9 combines with J gene TRBJ2-1, with no clear D. Germline assignment: CDR1 SEHNR and CDR2 FQNEAQ (reference sequence). The CDR3 spans 12 residues. Between the trimmed V and J ends, which lost 3 bases and 9 bases, there was a span of 9 bases. The CDR3 DNA reads TGTGCCAGCAGCTTTAGGGTCGGTGAGCAGTTCTTC. Translation: CASSFRVGEQFF.

The chain employs TRBV30 and TRBJ2-1, with D unresolved. Between the trimmed V and J ends, which lost 0 bases and 9 bases, there was a span of 3 bases. CDR1 GTSNPN and CDR2 SVGIG come from the germline V gene (reference sequence). CDR3 length: 10 amino acids. CDR3 sequence: CAWSVSEQFF. For the CDR3, the DNA is TGTGCCTGGAGTGTAAGTGAGCAGTTCTTC.

The gene calls are TRBV6-1 and TRBJ2-1; TRBD2 aligns across 7 bases. Trimming removed 3 bases from V and 2 bases from J; junction bases left unmatched: 4. In germline, CDR1 is MNHNS, CDR2 SASEGT. The CDR3 is 15 amino acids. The CDR3 DNA reads as TGTGCCAGCAGTGAGGGGGGGGTCACCTACAATGAGCAGTTCTTC. This gives the protein CASSEGGVTYNEQFF.

This clonotype turned up a few times. The V and J genes are TRBV6-1 and TRBJ2-4, with TRBD1 matching 8 bases. Germline V gives CDR1 MNHNS, CDR2 SASEGT. This CDR3 is built from 13 residues. Trimming removed 2 bases from V and 6 bases from J; junction bases left unmatched: 0. The chain's CDR3 is CASSEQGANIQYF. The CDR3 DNA reads as TGTGCCAGCAGTGAACAGGGGGCAAACATTCAGTACTTC.

The chain has TRBV12-3 or TRBV12-4 and TRBJ2-1; D unresolved. Trimming took off 6 bases at V and 0 bases at J, with 12 bases between the two ends. The CDR3 contains 15 residues. CDR3 DNA sequence: TGTGCCAGCAGCTTATGGTGGAGCTCCTACAATGAGCAGTTCTTC. Translating gives CASSLWWSSYNEQFF.

For the CDR3, the DNA is TGTGCCAGCAGCGTAGAGACAGGGGAAAACGATGAGCAGTTCTTC. Amino acid sequence: CASSVETGENDEQFF. This chain joins TRBV9 and TRBJ2-1; TRBD1 agrees at 8 bases. After removal of 0 bases from V and 8 bases from J, the junction contained 7 bases not matched to a gene. Germline CDR1 and CDR2: SGDLS and YYNGEE. This CDR3 region has 15 residues. Full variable domain (outside the CDR3, taken from reference TRBV9 and TRBJ2-1): DSGVTQTPKHLITATGQRVTLRCSPRSGDLSVYWYQQSLDQGLQFLIQYYNGEERAKGNILERFSAQQFPDLHSELNLSSLELGDSALYFCASSVETGENDEQFFGPGTRLTVL.

V and J are TRBV27 and TRBJ1-1, with 8 bases fitting TRBD1. The CDR3 is 13 residues long. Germline V gene sequence: CDR1 MNHEY, CDR2 SMNVEV (reference sequence). After removal of 6 bases from V and 7 bases from J, the junction contained 7 bases not matched to a gene. The CDR3 region is CASRTQGVSEAFF. The CDR3, as DNA: TGTGCCAGCAGAACACAGGGGGTTAGTGAAGCTTTCTTT.

This clonotype was detected only once. The CDR3 bases are TGTGCCAGCAGCGGAGGCCAAACAGGGTTTGGGACTGAAGCTTTCTTT. Translation: CASSGGQTGFGTEAFF. The rearrangement joins TRBV13 to TRBJ1-1, with a weak D call TRBD1 (6 bases). V was clipped by 5 bases and J by 5 bases, with 21 bases between them. The germline gives CDR1 PRHDT, CDR2 FYEKMQ (reference sequence). The length of the CDR3 is 16 residues.

J is TRBJ1-5 and V is TRBV28; D remains unclear. CDR1 and CDR2 (germline): MDHEN, SYDVKM. Trimming removed 4 bases from V and 3 bases from J, with 16 bases in between. There are 16 residues in the CDR3. CDR3 protein: CASSSWAGDTNQPQHF. Here the CDR3 DNA reads TGTGCCAGCAGTTCTTGGGCAGGTGATACCAATCAGCCCCAGCATTTT.

This chain joins TRBV4-1 and TRBJ2-2, with D unclear. CDR1 is MGHRA, CDR2 YSYEKL, per germline. There are 15 residues in the CDR3. Trimming cost V 1 base and J 8 bases, with 14 bases left between them. The CDR3 nucleotides read TGCGCCAGCAGCCAAGCTTACTCTCAAGCAGGGGAGCTGTTTTTT. Translated: CASSQAYSQAGELFF.

The V and J genes are TRBV5-5 and TRBJ2-7, with 7 bases fitting TRBD1. This CDR3 contains 14 residues. Germline lookup yields CDR1 SGHKS and CDR2 YYEKEE (reference sequence). CDR3 nucleotide sequence: TGTAGCAGCAGCTTCCGGACAGGCGGCGACGAGCAGTACTTC. As protein: CSSSFRTGGDEQYF.

The chain carries TRBV19 and TRBJ1-5, with D uncertain. Trimming cost V 6 bases and J 1 base, with 10 bases left between them. From germline, CDR1 is LNHDA and CDR2 SQIVND (reference sequence). CDR3 length: 14 residues. CDR3 in amino acids: CASSGWASNQPQHF. The CDR3, as DNA: TGTGCCAGTAGCGGATGGGCCAGCAATCAGCCCCAGCATTTT.

The chain recombines TRBV11-2 with TRBJ1-6; 10 bases line up with TRBD1. V was pared by 7 bases and J by 7 bases, with 7 bases of the junction left unmatched. The CDR3 length is 15 residues. Germline CDR1 is SGHAT and CDR2 is FQNNGV. Here the CDR3 DNA reads TGTGCCAGCAACCTAATGGGACAGGGGAATTCACCCCTCCACTTT. Residues: CASNLMGQGNSPLHF.

This chain links TRBV10-2 with TRBJ2-7, with 9 bases matching TRBD1. Per the germline V gene, CDR1 is WSHSY and CDR2 is SAAADI. The CDR3 has 13 amino acids. With V trimmed by 4 bases and J by 3 bases, 1 base remained unmatched. The CDR3 nucleotides read TGCGCCAGCAGTGTGACAGGGGGCTACGAGCAGTACGTC. Its protein is CASSVTGGYEQYV.

The rearrangement links TRBV10-3 to TRBJ1-1; maybe TRBD1 (6 bases). V was clipped by 8 bases and J by 0 bases, with 10 bases between them. The CDR3 extends over 13 amino acids. Looked up from germline, CDR1 is ENHRY and CDR2 is SYGVKD. The CDR3 loop is CAIRSGVNTEAFF. The CDR3 DNA reads as TGTGCCATCCGATCAGGGGTGAACACTGAAGCTTTCTTT.

V gene TRBV5-4 combines with J gene TRBJ1-2; TRBD1 matches 11 bases. V dropped 4 bases and J dropped 0; count of bases not matched to a gene: 11. Germline-derived CDR1 and CDR2 are SGHNT and YYREEE (reference sequence). The CDR3 is 18 amino acids. The CDR3 coding sequence is TGTGCCAGCAGCCCTACCGGACAGGGGGCAGTCGCTAACTATGGCTACACCTTC. Its translation is CASSPTGQGAVANYGYTF.

As for this clonotype: A read error may be the cause here, since a much bigger clone is one base away. The gene calls are TRBV5-6 and TRBJ1-1; D remains unclear. The V gene lost 1 base and the J gene lost 4 bases, with 2 bases spanning the gap. Germline CDR1 SGHDT, CDR2 YYEEEE. CDR3 length: 11 amino acids. Here the CDR3 DNA reads TGTGCCAGCAGCTTGACCACTGAAGCTTTCTTT. Translated, it gives CASSLTTEAFF.

This clonotype was counted a few times. This chain connects TRBV5-4 to TRBJ2-7; possibly TRBD2 for D (6 bases). This CDR3 is built from 13 residues. Germline CDR1 is SGHNT and CDR2 is YYREEE (reference sequence). The V and J ends lost 4 bases and 2 bases respectively, with 10 bases between them. Here the CDR3 DNA reads TGTGCCAGCAGCATCGGGACTCCCTACGAGCAGTACTTC. It yields the protein CASSIGTPYEQYF.

The chain couples TRBV18 to TRBJ2-1; D gene ambiguous. With 3 bases removed from V and 8 bases from J, the gap between germline ends came to 17 bases. CDR3 length: 15 amino acids. Germline V CDR1 and CDR2: KGHSH, LQKENI. The CDR3 DNA reads as TGTGCCAGCTCACCGGACCCCGCGCCTTTTGATGAGCAGTTCTTC. Encoded protein: CASSPDPAPFDEQFF.

This clonotype was seen a single time. This chain uses TRBV5-4 with TRBJ1-1; possible D gene TRBD1, 6 bases. The CDR3 has 16 residues. V lost 1 base and J lost 2, with 15 bases in between. Germline-derived CDR1 and CDR2 are SGHNT and YYREEE (reference sequence). The CDR3 here is CASSLFGGATNTEAFF. The CDR3 DNA sequence: TGTGCCAGCAGCTTGTTTGGGGGCGCTACCAACACTGAAGCTTTCTTT.

This chain joins TRBV3-1 and TRBJ1-1; 7 nucleotides agree with TRBD1. The CDR3 consists of 16 residues. Per germline, CDR1 LGHDT and CDR2 YNNKEL (reference sequence). Losses at the gene ends were 2 bases for V and 5 bases for J; bases not matched to a gene: 11. The DNA for the CDR3 is TGTGCCAGCAGCCAACTAAAGGGGGCGGCGGGAACTGAAGCTTTCTTT. This encodes CASSQLKGAAGTEAFF.

The rearrangement joins TRBV4-2 to TRBJ2-1, with 8 bases fitting TRBD2. CDR1 is LGHNA and CDR2 is YNFKEQ in the germline V gene. This CDR3 contains 17 residues. Trimming cost V 4 bases and J 3 bases; bases outside gene matches: 11. The CDR3 region has the DNA TGTGCCAGCAGCCTTAGTTGGCCGGGACTAGGCTACAATGAGCAGTTCTTC. Amino acid sequence: CASSLSWPGLGYNEQFF.

V and J are TRBV5-4 and TRBJ2-2; 8 bases line up with TRBD2. The CDR3 is made up of 13 amino acids. J gave up 5 bases and V 10 bases, and 7 bases lay outside the gene matches. CDR1 is SGHNT, CDR2 YYREEE, per germline (reference sequence). CDR3 nucleotide sequence: TGTGCCGCCACGGGGGGGAGGACCGGGGAGCTGTTTTTT. Translating gives CAATGGRTGELFF.